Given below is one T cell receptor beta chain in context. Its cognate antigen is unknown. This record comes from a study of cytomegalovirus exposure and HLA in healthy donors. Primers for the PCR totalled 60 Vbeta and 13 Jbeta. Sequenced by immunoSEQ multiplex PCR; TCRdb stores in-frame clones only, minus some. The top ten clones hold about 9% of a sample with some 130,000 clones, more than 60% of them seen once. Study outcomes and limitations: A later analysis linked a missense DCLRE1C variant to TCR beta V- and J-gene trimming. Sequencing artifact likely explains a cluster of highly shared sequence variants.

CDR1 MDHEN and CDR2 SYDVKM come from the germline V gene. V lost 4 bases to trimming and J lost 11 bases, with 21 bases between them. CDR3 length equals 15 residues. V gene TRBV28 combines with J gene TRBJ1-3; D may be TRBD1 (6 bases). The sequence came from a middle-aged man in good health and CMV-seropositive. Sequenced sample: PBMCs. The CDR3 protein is CASSSPGVAPGPIYF. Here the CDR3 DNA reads TGTGCCAGCAGTTCACCAGGGGTGGCGCCGGGCCCCATATATTTT.